This passage covers 23 T cell receptor beta chains from one sample sequenced in a study of response to subunit inactivated influenza vaccine. TCRdb used MiXCR to reprocess the RT-PCR reads, holding one entry per CDR3 protein. The data contain around 790,000 distinct CDR3 sequences, approximately 22% of them singletons. Sequences were derived from PBMCs from blood, sampled 4 to 6 days after vaccination. These receptors came from a man aged 50 or older who received an inactivated influenza vaccine.

This clonotype was seen at least ten times. This chain links TRBV14 with TRBJ2-5; D is unclear. The CDR3 runs to 14 residues. Germline lookup yields CDR1 SGHDN and CDR2 FVKESK. V gave up 1 base and J gave up 5 bases, with 11 bases separating them. DNA of the CDR3: TGTGCCAGCAGCCAAGGGGCCCGTAGTGAGACCCAGTACTTC. Translating it yields CASSQGARSETQYF.

The CDR3 DNA is TGTGCCAGCAGCTTAGGACTAGCGATCACAGATACGCAGTATTTT. Translated, it gives CASSLGLAITDTQYF. This chain joins TRBV7-8 and TRBJ2-3; 8 bases fit TRBD2. This CDR3 is 15 amino acids long. With 1 base clipped from V and 2 bases from J, the junction kept 2 bases outside the gene matches. CDR1 SGHVS and CDR2 FQNEAQ come from the germline V gene. Based on the CDR3 plus reference TRBV7-8 and TRBJ2-3, the full variable domain is GAGVSQSPRYKVAKRGQDVALRCDPISGHVSLFWYQQALGQGPEFLTYFQNEAQLDKSGLPSDRFFAERPEGSVSTLKIQRTQQEDSAVYLCASSLGLAITDTQYFGPGTRLTVL.

This clonotype appeared a few times. J is TRBJ2-7 and V is TRBV3-1; D not certain. Germline V gene lookup returns CDR1 LGHDT and CDR2 YNNKEL (reference sequence). This CDR3 has 14 amino acids. Trimming pared 4 bases from V and 2 bases from J, leaving 12 bases between. DNA for the CDR3: TGTGCCAGCAGCCCTAAAGGACCCCCCTACGAGCAGTACTTC. Translated, it gives CASSPKGPPYEQYF.

The chain links TRBV27 to TRBJ2-2, with 10 bases fitting TRBD2. Losses at the gene ends were 7 bases for V and 3 bases for J; bases not matched to a gene: 14. CDR3 length equals 18 residues. The germline gives CDR1 MNHEY, CDR2 SMNVEV (reference sequence). CDR3 amino acids: CASMLRRAGGPYTGELFF. The CDR3 nucleotides read TGTGCCAGCATGCTCCGTCGAGCGGGAGGGCCTTACACCGGGGAGCTGTTTTTT.

The chain uses TRBV19 and TRBJ2-6; the D is unclear. This CDR3 is built from 16 residues. Germline-derived CDR1 and CDR2 are LNHDA and SQIVND (reference sequence). Trimming pared 9 bases from V and 1 base from J, leaving 16 bases between. CDR3 nucleotides: TGTGCCAGCTCCGGAGAGTACATGTCTGGGGCCAACGTCCTGACTTTC. Translated, it gives CASSGEYMSGANVLTF.

The chain couples TRBV3-1 to TRBJ2-1; D might be TRBD2 (5 bases). V lost 2 bases and J 5 bases, leaving 16 bases between the germline ends. CDR1 is LGHDT and CDR2 is YNNKEL in the germline V gene (reference sequence). CDR3 length: 16 amino acids. The CDR3 loop reads CASSQPGSSWNNEQFF. CDR3 nucleotide sequence: TGTGCCAGCAGCCAACCTGGCTCTAGCTGGAACAATGAGCAGTTCTTC.

Only one count was recorded for this clonotype. CDR3 in amino acids: CASSQPQATQETQYF. The DNA of the CDR3 is TGTGCCAGCAGCCAACCACAGGCAACCCAAGAGACCCAGTACTTC. V gene TRBV4-2 combines with J gene TRBJ2-5; tentatively, D is TRBD1 (5 bases). The CDR3 length is 15 residues. In germline, CDR1 is LGHNA, CDR2 YNFKEQ. V dropped 2 bases and J dropped 1 base, with 11 bases sitting between them.

This chain links TRBV15 with TRBJ1-2; D gene unclear. Germline V gene sequence: CDR1 LNHNV, CDR2 YYDKDF (reference sequence). Trimming shortened V by 0 bases and J by 5 bases, and 10 bases separated the two germline ends. The CDR3 has 14 amino acids. The CDR3 nucleotides are TGTGCCACCAGCAGAGACCCGAAGACGTATGGCTACACCTTC. Translated, it gives CATSRDPKTYGYTF.

V usage is TRBV12-3 or TRBV12-4 and J usage is TRBJ2-3; the match to TRBD2 covers 14 bases. J was trimmed by 4 bases and V by 11 bases; bases with no gene match: 17. CDR3 length equals 18 residues. The CDR3 region has the DNA TGTGCCCTCAGTTCTGGACTAGCGGGAGGACATAGAGCAGATACGCAGTATTTT. It translates to CALSSGLAGGHRADTQYF.

V and J are TRBV7-2 and TRBJ2-1; 10 nucleotides match TRBD2. The CDR3 length is 15 residues. Germline-derived CDR1 and CDR2 are SGHTA and FQGNSA. Germline trimming cut 3 bases from V and 5 bases from J; bases unmatched to any gene: 4. The CDR3 DNA reads TGTGCCAGCAGCTTCCTAGCGGGGGAGCACAATGAGCAGTTCTTC. Translating it yields CASSFLAGEHNEQFF.

This clonotype was observed a single time. V gene TRBV20-1 combines with J gene TRBJ2-7; D might be TRBD1 (6 bases). V lost 0 bases to trimming and J lost 5 bases, with 14 bases between them. The CDR3 runs to 14 residues. From germline, CDR1 is DFQATT and CDR2 SNEGSKA (reference sequence). The CDR3 DNA reads as TGCAGTGCTAGAGATCCCAGGGGTAGTGACGAGCAGTACTTC. Protein: CSARDPRGSDEQYF.

The chain joins TRBV4-3 to TRBJ2-7; 9 nucleotides line up with TRBD1. The CDR3 runs 16 residues. With 4 bases clipped from V and 2 bases from J, the junction kept 9 bases outside the gene matches. Per the germline V gene, CDR1 is LGHNA and CDR2 is YSLEER. CDR3 coding DNA: TGCGCCAGCAGCCGCACCCTGGGACAGGGAGCCTACGAGCAGTACTTC. Protein: CASSRTLGQGAYEQYF.

The table lists this clonotype with a few counts. The chain joins TRBV7-6 to TRBJ1-6; D possibly corresponds to TRBD1 (5 bases). Deletions cut 1 base from V and 6 bases from J, with 13 bases between. Per germline, CDR1 SGHVS and CDR2 FNYEAQ. The CDR3 spans 16 residues. In nucleotides, the CDR3 is TGTGCCAGCAGCTTAGGGCAGGGAGGCGGTAATTCACCCCTCCACTTT. This encodes CASSLGQGGGNSPLHF. Variable domain in full (rest from reference TRBV7-6 and TRBJ1-6): GAGVSQSPRYKVTKRGQDVALRCDPISGHVSLYWYRQALGQGPEFLTYFNYEAQQDKSGLPNDRFSAERPEGSISTLTIQRTEQRDSAMYRCASSLGQGGGNSPLHFGNGTRLTVT.

This clonotype was found a few times. This chain links TRBV5-1 with TRBJ2-3; maybe TRBD2 (5 bases). CDR3 length equals 15 residues. Germline assignment: CDR1 SGHRS and CDR2 YFSETQ. Trimming shortened V by 0 bases and J by 4 bases, and 12 bases separated the two germline ends. The CDR3 here is CASSLGGIRSDTQYF. The DNA of the CDR3 is TGCGCCAGCAGCTTGGGAGGGATCAGATCAGATACGCAGTATTTT.

This chain uses TRBV12-3 or TRBV12-4 with TRBJ2-5; TRBD2 aligns across 10 bases. The CDR3 is 16 residues long. V lost 5 bases, J lost 5 bases, and 11 bases stayed unmatched. DNA for the CDR3: TGTGCCAGCAGTCCTGTAGCGGGGGGCAGTGGGGAGACCCAGTACTTC. Translating it yields CASSPVAGGSGETQYF.

As regards this clonotype: Being one base from a much bigger clone, this may be a read error. The V and J genes are TRBV7-2 and TRBJ2-2; D remains unclear. Germline values: CDR1 SGHTA, CDR2 FQGNSA. There are 14 residues in the CDR3. The CDR3 bases are TGTGCCTGCAGCCCGGTATTGGTCGCCGGGGAGCTGTTTTTT. This translates into CACSPVLVAGELFF.

The genes are TRBV5-1 and TRBJ2-3; 11 bases match TRBD2. Germline-derived CDR1 and CDR2 are SGHRS and YFSETQ. J lost 2 bases, V lost 4 bases, and 9 bases had no gene match. This CDR3 has 17 amino acids. The chain's CDR3 is CASSPLLAGVNTDTQYF. The CDR3, as DNA: TGCGCCAGCAGCCCTTTACTAGCGGGAGTGAACACAGATACGCAGTATTTT.

In its sample, this clonotype was seen a few times. The chain links TRBV24-1 to TRBJ1-1; unclear D gene. CDR1 is KGHDR, CDR2 SFDVKD, per germline. The V end was cut by 4 bases, the J end by 2 bases, with 7 bases between. This CDR3 contains 13 residues. This CDR3 reads CATSESPNTEAFF. DNA for the CDR3: TGTGCCACCAGTGAATCCCCTAACACTGAAGCTTTCTTT.

J is TRBJ2-3 and V is TRBV27, with 12 bases aligning to TRBD2. Germline loops: CDR1 MNHEY, CDR2 SMNVEV (reference sequence). The CDR3 spans 18 residues. Trimming cost V 1 base and J 4 bases; bases outside gene matches: 9. CDR3 coding DNA: TGTGCCAGCAGTTTATTAGTAACTAGCGGGAGGAGGTCAGATACGCAGTATTTT. Its translation: CASSLLVTSGRRSDTQYF.

This clonotype was recorded a few times. V usage is TRBV27 and J usage is TRBJ1-6; possible D gene TRBD1, 6 bases. The CDR3 length is 15 residues. Trimming took 6 bases from V and 2 from J, leaving 11 bases between them. Germline V CDR1 and CDR2: MNHEY, SMNVEV (reference sequence). The CDR3 coding sequence is TGTGCCAGCAGCACGGGGGCTACCTATAATTCACCCCTCCACTTT. It is translated as CASSTGATYNSPLHF.

This sequence joins TRBV29-1 and TRBJ2-7; 9 nucleotides line up with TRBD1. There are 13 residues in the CDR3. V lost 3 bases, J lost 7 bases, and 7 bases stayed unmatched. Looked up from germline, CDR1 is SQVTM and CDR2 is ANQGSEA. The CDR3 here is CSVEGQGVQEQYF. The CDR3 nucleotides are TGCAGCGTTGAGGGACAGGGAGTGCAAGAGCAGTACTTC.

In this sample, this clonotype turned up a few times. The rearrangement joins TRBV5-1 to TRBJ2-1; tentatively, D is TRBD2 (6 bases). The length of the CDR3 is 15 residues. CDR1 SGHRS and CDR2 YFSETQ come from the germline V gene. The germline V and J ends were trimmed by 4 bases and 6 bases, with 17 bases remaining between them. The CDR3: CASSRGLQRSNEQFF. The CDR3 region has the DNA TGCGCCAGCAGCCGGGGACTTCAGAGGTCCAATGAGCAGTTCTTC.

The rearrangement uses TRBV24-1 and TRBJ2-1; maybe TRBD1 (6 bases). The CDR3 runs 13 residues. V was shortened by 2 bases and J by 8 bases, with 9 bases between the two germline ends. The V gene's germline CDR1 is KGHDR and CDR2 SFDVKD. The CDR3 DNA reads TGTGCCACCAGTGATTCACACAGGGATGAGCAGTTCTTC. Translating it yields CATSDSHRDEQFF.